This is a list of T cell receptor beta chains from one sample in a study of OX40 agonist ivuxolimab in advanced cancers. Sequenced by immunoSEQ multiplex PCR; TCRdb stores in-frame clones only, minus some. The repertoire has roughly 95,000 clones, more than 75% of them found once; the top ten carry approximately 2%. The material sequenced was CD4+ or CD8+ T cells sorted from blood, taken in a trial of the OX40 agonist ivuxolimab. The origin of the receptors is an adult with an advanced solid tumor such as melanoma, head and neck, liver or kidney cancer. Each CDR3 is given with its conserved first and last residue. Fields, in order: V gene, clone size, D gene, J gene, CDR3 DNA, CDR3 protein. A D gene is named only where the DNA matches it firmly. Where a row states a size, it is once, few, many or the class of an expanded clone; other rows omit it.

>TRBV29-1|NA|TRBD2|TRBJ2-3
TGCAGCGTCGACGGGACTAGCGGGAACACAGATACGCAGTATTTT
CSVDGTSGNTDTQYF
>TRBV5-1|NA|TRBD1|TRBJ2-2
TGCGCCAGCAGCACCGGACAGGGGGCGAACACCGGGGAGCTGTTTTTT
CASSTGQGANTGELFF
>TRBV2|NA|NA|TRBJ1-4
TGTGCCAGCACCGGGCAGCCAAATGAAAAACTGTTTTTT
CASTGQPNEKLFF
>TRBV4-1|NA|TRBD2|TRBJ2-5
TGCGCCAGCAGCCAACCTGAGCGGGAGCACGAGACCCAGTACTTC
CASSQPEREHETQYF
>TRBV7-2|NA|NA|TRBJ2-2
TGTGCCAGCAGCTACTATTCCGGGGAGCTGTTTTTT
CASSYYSGELFF
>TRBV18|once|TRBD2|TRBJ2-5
TGTGCCAGCTCACCATTAGGGAGCGGGAACGTAGAGACCCAGTACTTC
CASSPLGSGNVETQYF
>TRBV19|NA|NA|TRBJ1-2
TGTGCCAGTAGTATGAACCGAGCTAGCTGGGGCTATGGCTACACCTTC
CASSMNRASWGYGYTF
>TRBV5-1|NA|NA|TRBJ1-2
TGCGCCAGCAGCGTCCAGGGGCCATCTAGGGGCTACACCTTC
CASSVQGPSRGYTF
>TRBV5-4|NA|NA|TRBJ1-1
TGTGCCAGCAGCCCCACCTCGATGGGCACTGAAGCTTTCTTT
CASSPTSMGTEAFF
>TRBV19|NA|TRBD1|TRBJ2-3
TGTGCCAGTAGTATCCTAGGGACAGGGGGACCAGATACGCAGTATTTT
CASSILGTGGPDTQYF
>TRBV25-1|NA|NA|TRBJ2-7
TGTGCCAGCAGTAAAGGCTCGACGGGAGCCTACGAGCAGTACTTC
CASSKGSTGAYEQYF
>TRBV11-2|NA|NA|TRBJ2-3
TGTGCCAGCAGCCTTCTTTCGGGAGCGGGCACAGATACGCAGTATTTT
CASSLLSGAGTDTQYF
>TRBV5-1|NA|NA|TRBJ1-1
TGCGCCAGCAGCTTACCCACAGCGGGTGAAGCTTTCTTT
CASSLPTAGEAFF
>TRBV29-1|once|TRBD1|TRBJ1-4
TGCAGCGGATCGACAGGGAGAGAAGAAAAACTGTTTTTT
CSGSTGREEKLFF
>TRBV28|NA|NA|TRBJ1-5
TGTGCCAGCACCGCCGCAGGGTCGGTGCATCAGCCCCAGCATTTT
CASTAAGSVHQPQHF
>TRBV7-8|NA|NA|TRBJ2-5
TGTGCCAGCAGCTTATTGGGCGGGACGCAAGAGACCCAGTACTTC
CASSLLGGTQETQYF
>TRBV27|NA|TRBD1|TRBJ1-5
TGTGCCAGCAGCCGGGGGGACAGGGACTCTCAGCCCCAGCATTTT
CASSRGDRDSQPQHF
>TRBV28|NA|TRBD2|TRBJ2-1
TGTGCCAGCAGTCCCGGGACTAGCGGGAACAATGAGCAGTTCTTC
CASSPGTSGNNEQFF
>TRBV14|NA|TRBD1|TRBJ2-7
TGTGCCAGCAGCAGGGCAGGGGGCCTCTACGAGCAGTACTTC
CASSRAGGLYEQYF
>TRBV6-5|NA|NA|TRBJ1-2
TGTGCCACCTTCGGGGGCGCGCGGTATGGCTACACCTTC
CATFGGARYGYTF
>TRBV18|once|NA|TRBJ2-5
TGTGCCAGCTCACCTCCAGGGGAGTTGGAGACCCAGTACTTC
CASSPPGELETQYF
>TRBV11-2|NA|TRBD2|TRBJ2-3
TGTGCCAGCAGCCGGGAGGGGGATACGCAGTATTTT
CASSREGDTQYF